Presented here are 19 T cell receptor beta chains from one specimen sequenced in a study of post-analysis software for immune sequencing data. General observations from the study: Compared with controls, patients had more of roughly five TRBV segments, including TRBV5-6, TRBV5-1 and TRBV20-1.

Unique molecular identifiers tagged the TCR beta cDNA libraries. TCRdb re-derived calls from the PCR reads in MiXCR, one entry per CDR3 protein. The data hold roughly 730,000 distinct CDR3 sequences, with roughly 27% observed a single time. These receptors have no identified antigens. Input material: blood. These receptors all come from a girl between 5 and 17 years old with multiple sclerosis.

There are many counts of this clonotype. V is TRBV29-1 and J is TRBJ2-1; possibly TRBD1 or TRBD2 for D (5 bases each). CDR1 SQVTM and CDR2 ANQGSEA come from the germline V gene. CDR3 length: 12 amino acids. Trimming removed 2 bases at V and 9 bases at J, with 11 bases between. CDR3: CSVEQGVGEQFF. The CDR3 DNA follows: TGCAGCGTTGAACAGGGAGTTGGTGAGCAGTTCTTC.

This clonotype occurred a few times. The V and J genes are TRBV7-9 and TRBJ2-3; 14 nucleotides match TRBD2. Germline CDR1 is SEHNR and CDR2 is FQNEAQ (reference sequence). There are 17 residues in the CDR3. With 5 bases clipped from V and 0 bases from J, the junction kept 4 bases outside the gene matches. As DNA, the CDR3 is TGTGCCAGCAGCCCCAGGACTAGCGGGGGGAGCACAGATACGCAGTATTTT. This translates into CASSPRTSGGSTDTQYF.

The chain uses TRBV20-1 and TRBJ2-4; a possible D gene is TRBD2 (6 bases). Trimming stripped 3 bases from V and 7 bases from J, with 16 bases between. The CDR3 is 14 amino acids. The germline CDR1 and CDR2 sequences are DFQATT and SNEGSKA (reference sequence). In DNA form, the CDR3 reads TGCAGTGCTAGCGGACATCCCGCGGGGAACATTCAGTACTTC. The encoded protein is CSASGHPAGNIQYF.

V usage is TRBV28 and J usage is TRBJ2-7; D possibly matches TRBD1 or TRBD2 (6 bases each). The germline V and J ends were trimmed by 7 bases and 7 bases, with 26 bases remaining between them. Looked up from germline, CDR1 is MDHEN and CDR2 is SYDVKM. The CDR3 spans 16 residues. The CDR3 DNA reads TGTGCCAGCAAACCAACGGGGGCTAGCTTACTTCGGGAGCAGTACTTC. This sequence encodes CASKPTGASLLREQYF.

The chain has TRBV12-3 or TRBV12-4 and TRBJ2-1, with no clear D. V gave up 3 bases and J gave up 2 bases, with 14 bases separating them. CDR3 size: 16 residues. The CDR3 DNA reads as TGTGCCAGCAGTTTTCGGACCTTGGGGACCTACAATGAGCAGTTCTTC. Encoded protein: CASSFRTLGTYNEQFF.

The V call is TRBV3-1, the J call TRBJ1-2, with a possible D match to TRBD1 (5 bases). V shed 10 bases and J shed 0 bases, with 18 bases lying between them. The CDR3 has 15 residues. The V gene's germline CDR1 is LGHDT and CDR2 YNNKEL (reference sequence). In DNA form, the CDR3 reads TGTGCCACCTCCCGCGGGGCAGCTACTAACTATGGCTACACCTTC. This sequence encodes CATSRGAATNYGYTF.

A few counts support this clonotype. CDR3 in DNA: TGCGCCAGCAGCCCCCTCGGGGGGCACCAAGAGACCCAGTACTTC. It yields the protein CASSPLGGHQETQYF. This rearrangement joins TRBV5-1 to TRBJ2-5; maybe TRBD2 (7 bases). Germline V gives CDR1 SGHRS, CDR2 YFSETQ. Trimming shortened V by 4 bases and J by 0 bases, and 13 bases separated the two germline ends. CDR3 length: 15 residues.

The rearrangement links TRBV6-1 to TRBJ1-1; D call uncertain. Germline-derived CDR1 and CDR2 are MNHNS and SASEGT. CDR3 length equals 13 residues. V was trimmed by 9 bases and J by 3 bases, leaving 14 bases between them. The CDR3 reads CASRKKVDTEAFF. The CDR3 DNA sequence: TGTGCCAGTAGAAAAAAGGTGGACACTGAAGCTTTCTTT.

The chain recombines TRBV27 with TRBJ2-6, with TRBD1 identical over 8 bases. V trimming: 7 bases; J trimming: 2 bases; junction bases outside the gene matches: 4. Germline V gene lookup returns CDR1 MNHEY and CDR2 SMNVEV (reference sequence). The CDR3 extends over 15 amino acids. The DNA of the CDR3 is TGTGCCAGCACCTCGACAGGGGCTGGGGCCAACGTCCTGACTTTC. It yields the protein CASTSTGAGANVLTF.

The chain has TRBV29-1 and TRBJ2-1; 10 bases match TRBD2. Germline V gene data show CDR1 as SQVTM and CDR2 as ANQGSEA. CDR3 size: 14 residues. V lost 1 base and J lost 5; bases outside the gene matches: 2. The CDR3 sequence is CSVEGTSGDNEQFF. In DNA, the CDR3 is TGCAGCGTTGAAGGGACTAGCGGTGACAATGAGCAGTTCTTC.

This clonotype was counted many times. DNA for the CDR3: TGTGCCAGCAGCCGGACTCGGACGCCCTACAATGAGCAGTTCTTC. Its protein is CASSRTRTPYNEQFF. V and J are TRBV12-3 or TRBV12-4 and TRBJ2-1, with a possible D match to TRBD2 (5 bases). Trimming removed 6 bases at V and 2 bases at J, with 14 bases between. This CDR3 region has 15 residues.

V gene TRBV5-1 combines with J gene TRBJ2-1; TRBD1 matches 9 bases. The germline V gene encodes CDR1 SGHRS and CDR2 YFSETQ. J lost 6 bases, V lost 3 bases, and 10 bases had no gene match. This CDR3 is built from 16 residues. CDR3 in DNA: TGCGCCAGCAGCTGGGGGGACAGGGTGAGGAGCAATGAGCAGTTCTTC. Translating it yields CASSWGDRVRSNEQFF.

This chain connects TRBV5-5 to TRBJ2-1; D gene ambiguous. CDR3 length: 14 residues. Germline V CDR1 and CDR2: SGHKS, YYEKEE (reference sequence). V was pared by 0 bases and J by 5 bases, with 9 bases between. The DNA of the CDR3 is TGTGCCAGCAGCTTGGGTTTTGGGAACAATGAGCAGTTCTTC. Protein product: CASSLGFGNNEQFF. The full variable domain, completed using reference TRBV5-5 and TRBJ2-1, is DAGVTQSPTHLIKTRGQQVTLRCSPISGHKSVSWYQQVLGQGPQFIFQYYEKEERGRGNFPDRFSARQFPNYSSELNVNALLLGDSALYLCASSLGFGNNEQFFGPGTRLTVL.

Points on this clonotype: At one end the junction does not follow the germline gene, possibly because of a read error. The chain is built from TRBV6-2 or TRBV6-3 and TRBJ2-1; no clear D. Germline CDR1 MNHEY, CDR2 SVGEGT. The CDR3 has 14 residues. CDR3 sequence (DNA): TGTGCCAGTAGACTCTATGCCTCCTGCAATGAGCAGTTCTTC. This gives the protein CASRLYASCNEQFF.

The chain couples TRBV20-1 to TRBJ2-1; TRBD2 might be the D (5 bases). V was cut by 3 bases and J by 3 bases, with 15 bases left in between. CDR3 size: 15 residues. CDR1 is DFQATT and CDR2 is SNEGSKA in the germline V gene (reference sequence). The CDR3 coding sequence is TGCAGTGCTAGCCAATCCGGGATAAACTACAATGAGCAGTTCTTC. It specifies CSASQSGINYNEQFF.

This clonotype has just a few counts. This chain links TRBV29-1 with TRBJ1-1; D gene unclear. CDR1 SQVTM and CDR2 ANQGSEA come from the germline V gene. This CDR3 has 13 amino acids. Trimming left V 6 bases short and J 0 bases short, with 11 bases between. The DNA of the CDR3 is TGCAGCGTCCGGACTGGGATGAACACTGAAGCTTTCTTT. Translating gives CSVRTGMNTEAFF.

In this sample, this clonotype turned up a few times. V usage is TRBV7-2 and J usage is TRBJ1-1; 8 positions match TRBD1. The V segment lost 5 bases and the J segment 5 bases; nucleotides outside the gene matches: 13. This CDR3 spans 16 amino acids. Germline-derived CDR1 and CDR2 are SGHTA and FQGNSA. CDR3 DNA: TGTGCCAGCAGCCCAACCCCCATGGACAGGGCAACTGAAGCTTTCTTT. Translated, it gives CASSPTPMDRATEAFF.

CDR3 in DNA: TGTGCCAGCAGTTATAGGCCGGACAATCAGCCCCAGCATTTT. Its protein is CASSYRPDNQPQHF. This chain connects TRBV6-5 to TRBJ1-5, with D unclear. V dropped 3 bases and J dropped 3 bases, with 9 bases sitting between them. Germline CDR1 and CDR2: MNHEY and SVGAGI. The CDR3 consists of 14 residues.

This clonotype was counted ten times or more. The DNA of the CDR3 is TGTGCCAGCAGCCGGACAGGCAATCAGCCCCAGCATTTT. This translates into CASSRTGNQPQHF. V and J are TRBV5-6 and TRBJ1-5; D possibly corresponds to TRBD1 (6 bases). CDR1 and CDR2 from the germline V gene are SGHDT and YYEEEE. The germline V and J ends were trimmed by 4 bases and 2 bases, with 7 bases remaining between them. The CDR3 has 13 residues.